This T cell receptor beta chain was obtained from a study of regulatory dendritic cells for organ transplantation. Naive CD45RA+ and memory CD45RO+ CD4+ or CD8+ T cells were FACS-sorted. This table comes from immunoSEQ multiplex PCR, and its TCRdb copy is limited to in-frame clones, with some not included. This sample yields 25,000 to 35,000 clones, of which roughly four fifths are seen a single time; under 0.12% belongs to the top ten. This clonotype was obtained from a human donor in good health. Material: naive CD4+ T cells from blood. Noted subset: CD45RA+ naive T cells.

In DNA form, the CDR3 reads TGTGCCAGCAGCTTAGCGACAGGGCCCCCTGGAAACACCATATATTTT. Translating it yields CASSLATGPPGNTIYF. V gene TRBV7-8 combines with J gene TRBJ1-3; 7 bases map to TRBD1. The V and J ends lost 0 bases and 2 bases, in that order; junction bases with no gene match: 4. The germline V gene encodes CDR1 SGHVS and CDR2 FQNEAQ. The CDR3 runs to 16 residues.